These T cell receptor beta chains were read from a single sample in a study of response to subunit inactivated influenza vaccine. TCRdb processed the RT-PCR reads anew with MiXCR; each CDR3 protein has one entry. The table lists 500,000 to 550,000 distinct CDR3 sequences, approximately 24% of them singletons. These data also featured in a second study, about T cells expressing NK-cell markers.

The sample in question was CD4+ T cells sorted from PBMCs, obtained 12 days after vaccination. Source of these receptors: a man aged 50-59 years who received an inactivated influenza vaccine. Each CDR3 is given without its conserved first and last residue.

TRBV3-1	TRBJ1-1	ASSPSRVNTEAF
TRBV6-1	TRBJ1-5	ASSAEPNRFSNQPQH
TRBV12-3/TRBV12-4	TRBJ2-5	ASSKRTDQETQY
TRBV6-5	TRBJ1-1	ASSYDEKNTEAF
TRBV2	TRBJ2-5	ASRSASGGAGKETQY
TRBV5-1	TRBJ2-7	ASSSTPDTLPYEQY
TRBV7-3	TRBJ2-1	ASSLESGSLHEQF
TRBV20-1	TRBJ2-2	SARDLAGGATGELF
TRBV4-2	TRBJ2-1	ASSQDGTGKLLRF
TRBV5-1	TRBJ2-3	ASSIGLEGTDTQY
TRBV12-3/TRBV12-4	TRBJ1-5	ASKARVAQPQH
TRBV5-1	TRBJ1-1	ASSLFGAGHMNTEAF
TRBV7-2	TRBJ2-5	ASSFAGLTTQETQY
TRBV4-2	TRBJ2-1	ASSQEGGTSGREQF
TRBV28	TRBJ2-2	ASSAPGRERGTGELF
TRBV7-2	TRBJ2-7	ASSQSGVQY
TRBV2	TRBJ2-5	ASSERRHQETQY
TRBV4-2	TRBJ2-7	ASSQELLRGRIPEQY
TRBV12-3/TRBV12-4	TRBJ2-3	ASSFALGGPADTQY
TRBV7-2	TRBJ1-4	ASSLTGLREKLF
TRBV12-3/TRBV12-4	TRBJ2-2	ASSLEQGALSGELF
TRBV12-3/TRBV12-4	TRBJ1-5	ASSLNSRQH
TRBV25-1	TRBJ1-5	TSSAHGNQPQH
TRBV24-1	TRBJ2-3	ATSRGARGKIGTQY
TRBV20-1	TRBJ2-2	SADYGGRGGELF
TRBV29-1	TRBJ1-4	SVDDGGGPGLF
TRBV9	TRBJ2-5	ASSPPSGTSQY
TRBV12-3/TRBV12-4	TRBJ2-7	ASRGQTYEQY
TRBV19	TRBJ1-1	ASRDILNTEAF
TRBV5-4	TRBJ2-2	ASSPVGQGASGELF
TRBV12-3/TRBV12-4	TRBJ1-1	ASSSFTGAAAF
TRBV20-1	TRBJ2-1	SASLGHYSYNEQF
TRBV7-9	TRBJ2-7	ASSPGQGYYEQY
TRBV5-8	TRBJ2-7	ASTSRPDRFYEQY
TRBV7-2	TRBJ2-4	ASSLVTSGGNIQY
TRBV28	TRBJ2-7	ASSGVYEQY
TRBV24-1	TRBJ2-5	ATSDLRFGGQETQY
TRBV28	TRBJ2-5	ASRPQVQLDISQETQY
TRBV4-3	TRBJ2-2	ASSPRGAKNTGELF
TRBV12-3/TRBV12-4	TRBJ1-1	ASSFYHEAF
TRBV20-1	TRBJ1-1	SAGRSGGAVGTEAF
TRBV3-1	TRBJ2-7	ASSQDAGNYEQY
TRBV5-1	TRBJ2-7	ASSLEQLGADEQY
TRBV7-2	TRBJ2-4	ASSLGSSRNIQY
TRBV19	TRBJ2-3	ASSIRQRTDTQY